The 12 T cell receptor beta chains below come from one sample, sequenced in a study of T cell responses to AZD1222 COVID-19 vaccine. TCRdb's copy holds only in-frame clones and misses some; the assay was immunoSEQ multiplex PCR. The data hold some 150,000 clones, with about 91% observed a single time. The sequences come from peripheral blood, collected on day 0 of AZD1222 vaccination. The receptors were gathered from an adult in good health.

J is TRBJ1-2 and V is TRBV10-1; the match to TRBD1 covers 7 bases. Looked up from germline, CDR1 is WNHNN and CDR2 is SYGVQD (reference sequence). This CDR3 is 14 amino acids long. The V segment lost 10 bases and the J segment 8 bases; nucleotides outside the gene matches: 16. CDR3 DNA: TGCGCCAAAGACAGGCCGTACAGGGGAAGCGGCTACACCTTC. Encoded protein: CAKDRPYRGSGYTF.

V usage is TRBV4-2 and J usage is TRBJ2-7, with unresolved D. Germline assignment: CDR1 LGHNA and CDR2 YNFKEQ. Trimming took 1 base from V and 5 from J, leaving 9 bases between them. This CDR3 spans 13 amino acids. The CDR3 region has the DNA TGTGCCAGCAGCCAAGGAGATGTCAACGAGCAGTACTTC. It translates to CASSQGDVNEQYF.

The chain has TRBV7-9 and TRBJ1-6; D not resolved. The CDR3 runs to 15 residues. Germline assignment: CDR1 SEHNR and CDR2 FQNEAQ (reference sequence). Trimming shortened V by 2 bases and J by 7 bases, and 12 bases separated the two germline ends. CDR3 residues: CASSLQTGRNSPLHF. CDR3 sequence (DNA): TGTGCCAGCAGCTTACAGACGGGGAGAAATTCACCCCTCCACTTT.

The genes are TRBV19 and TRBJ1-1; D gene ambiguous. Germline CDR1 reads LNHDA; CDR2 reads SQIVND (reference sequence). CDR3 length: 13 amino acids. Trimming pared 4 bases from V and 0 bases from J, leaving 6 bases between. CDR3: CASSRLMNTEAFF. CDR3 nucleotide sequence: TGTGCCAGTAGTAGACTTATGAACACTGAAGCTTTCTTT. Looking up the rest from reference TRBV19 and TRBJ1-1 gives the full variable domain: DGGITQSPKYLFRKEGQNVTLSCEQNLNHDAMYWYRQDPGQGLRLIYYSQIVNDFQKGDIAEGYSVSREKKESFPLTVTSAQKNPTAFYLCASSRLMNTEAFFGQGTRLTVV.

This chain links TRBV11-1 with TRBJ1-1, with D perhaps TRBD1 (6 bases). The CDR3 sequence is 13 residues long. Germline V gene data show CDR1 as SGHAT and CDR2 as FQDESV (reference sequence). V lost 5 bases and J 2 bases, leaving 9 bases between the germline ends. CDR3 sequence reads: CASSVGGNTEAFF. The CDR3 DNA reads TGTGCCAGCAGCGTAGGGGGTAACACTGAAGCTTTCTTT.

The V call is TRBV6-6, the J call TRBJ2-1; the D is unclear. Germline lookup yields CDR1 MNHNY and CDR2 SVGAGI (reference sequence). Trimming stripped 8 bases from V and 4 bases from J, with 9 bases between. This CDR3 region has 12 residues. DNA for the CDR3: TGTGCCAGCGACGATTCATACAATGAGCAGTTCTTC. Translating gives CASDDSYNEQFF.

Details on this clone: The sample holds other DNA sequences that translate to the same CDR3. The CDR3 DNA follows: TGCGCCAGCAGCTTGGTGACAGGGGGTAATTCACCCCTCCACTTT. As protein: CASSLVTGGNSPLHF. The chain has TRBV5-1 and TRBJ1-6, with 9 positions matching TRBD1. Unmatched junction bases numbered 1, after V lost 0 bases and J lost 6 bases. This CDR3 comprises 15 residues. Per the germline V gene, CDR1 is SGHRS and CDR2 is YFSETQ.

The V gene is TRBV6-2 or TRBV6-3, the J gene TRBJ1-1; D not certain. Germline CDR1 is MNHEY and CDR2 is SVGEGT. V lost 5 bases, J lost 6 bases, and 13 bases lay in between. CDR3 length: 13 amino acids. In DNA, the CDR3 is TGTGCCAGCAGTGGAAGGAACTCCCCTGAAGCTTTCTTT. Translated, it gives CASSGRNSPEAFF.

The chain combines TRBV7-9 with TRBJ1-4; a possible D gene is TRBD1 (6 bases). There are 15 residues in the CDR3. Trimming removed 6 bases at V and 3 bases at J, with 14 bases between. The germline gives CDR1 SEHNR, CDR2 FQNEAQ (reference sequence). CDR3 in DNA: TGTGCCAGCAGACCAACAGGGTCCTCTAATGAAAAACTGTTTTTT. This encodes CASRPTGSSNEKLFF.

The chain couples TRBV6-5 to TRBJ1-2, with D possibly TRBD1 on 6 matching bases. This CDR3 has 12 residues. The V gene's germline CDR1 is MNHEY and CDR2 SVGAGI. Trimming left V 10 bases short and J 6 bases short, with 15 bases between. CDR3 bases: TGTGCCACCTTCTGGGGGGCCCATGGCTACACCTTC. Translated: CATFWGAHGYTF.

V is TRBV19 and J is TRBJ1-4; 7 bases align to TRBD1. Trimming at V came to 6 bases and at J to 13 bases, leaving 11 bases not matched to a gene. The CDR3 is 13 amino acids. Per germline, CDR1 LNHDA and CDR2 SQIVND (reference sequence). The CDR3 protein is CASSIQGGMALFF. The CDR3 DNA reads as TGTGCCAGTAGCATCCAGGGGGGCATGGCACTGTTTTTT.

The chain couples TRBV9 to TRBJ2-2, with 9 nucleotides matching TRBD2. There are 17 residues in the CDR3. CDR1 and CDR2 from the germline V gene are SGDLS and YYNGEE. V shed 4 bases, J shed 6 bases, and the junction held 13 bases outside the gene matches. DNA for the CDR3: TGTGCCAGCAGCCCCGTTGGTGGTAGCGGGGGTTCCGGGGAGCTGTTTTTT. This translates into CASSPVGGSGGSGELFF.